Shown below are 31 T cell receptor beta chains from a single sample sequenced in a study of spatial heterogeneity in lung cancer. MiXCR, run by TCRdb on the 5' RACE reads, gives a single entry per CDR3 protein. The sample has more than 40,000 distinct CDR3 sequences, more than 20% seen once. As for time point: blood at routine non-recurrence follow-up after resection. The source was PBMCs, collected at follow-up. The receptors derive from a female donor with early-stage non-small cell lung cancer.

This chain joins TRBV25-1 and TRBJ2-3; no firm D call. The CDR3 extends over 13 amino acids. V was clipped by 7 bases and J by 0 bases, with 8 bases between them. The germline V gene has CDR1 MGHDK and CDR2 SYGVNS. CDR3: CASNVGSTDTQYF. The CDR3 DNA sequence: TGTGCCAGCAACGTCGGTAGCACAGATACGCAGTATTTT.

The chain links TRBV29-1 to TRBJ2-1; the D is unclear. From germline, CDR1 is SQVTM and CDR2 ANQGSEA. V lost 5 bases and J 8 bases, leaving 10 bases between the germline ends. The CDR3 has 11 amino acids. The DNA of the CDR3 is TGCAGCGTTCTTTCCCCCGATGAGCAGTTCTTC. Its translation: CSVLSPDEQFF.

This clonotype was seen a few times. Written as DNA, the CDR3 is TGTGCCAGCAGCCTTAGGGGGGTGTCGGACACTGAAGCTTTCTTT. It specifies CASSLRGVSDTEAFF. The rearrangement joins TRBV7-9 to TRBJ1-1, with a weak D call TRBD1 (6 bases). Trimming removed 5 bases from V and 3 bases from J, with 16 bases in between. This CDR3 contains 15 residues. The germline CDR1 and CDR2 sequences are SEHNR and FQNEAQ (reference sequence). Based on the CDR3 plus reference TRBV7-9 and TRBJ1-1, the full variable domain is DTGVSQNPRHKITKRGQNVTFRCDPISEHNRLYWYRQTLGQGPEFLTYFQNEAQLEKSRLLSDRFSAERPKGSFSTLEIQRTEQGDSAMYLCASSLRGVSDTEAFFGQGTRLTVV.

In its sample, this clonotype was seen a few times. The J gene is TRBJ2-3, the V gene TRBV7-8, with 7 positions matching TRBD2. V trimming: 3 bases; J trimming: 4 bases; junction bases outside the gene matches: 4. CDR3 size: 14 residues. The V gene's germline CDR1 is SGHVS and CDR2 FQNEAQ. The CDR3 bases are TGTGCCAGCAGCTTCTCGAGCGGGGCAGATACGCAGTATTTT. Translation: CASSFSSGADTQYF.

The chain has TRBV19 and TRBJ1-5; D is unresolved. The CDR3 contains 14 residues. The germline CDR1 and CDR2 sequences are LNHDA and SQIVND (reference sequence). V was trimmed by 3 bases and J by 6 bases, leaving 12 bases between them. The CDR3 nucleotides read TGTGCCAGTAGTATGGTCTTTGGGCGTCAGCCCCAGCATTTT. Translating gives CASSMVFGRQPQHF.

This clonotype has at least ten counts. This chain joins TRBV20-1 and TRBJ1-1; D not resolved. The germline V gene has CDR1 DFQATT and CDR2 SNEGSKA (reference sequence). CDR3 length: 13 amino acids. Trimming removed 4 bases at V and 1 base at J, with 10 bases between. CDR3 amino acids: CSAIGQPNTEAFF. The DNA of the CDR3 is TGCAGTGCTATTGGCCAACCGAACACTGAAGCTTTCTTT.

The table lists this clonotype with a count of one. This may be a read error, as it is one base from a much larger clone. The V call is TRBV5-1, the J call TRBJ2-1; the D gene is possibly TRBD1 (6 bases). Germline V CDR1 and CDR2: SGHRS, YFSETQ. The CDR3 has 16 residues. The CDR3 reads CVSSLSARGSYNEQFF. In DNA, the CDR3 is TGCGTCAGCAGCTTGTCAGCCAGGGGCTCCTACAATGAGCAGTTCTTC. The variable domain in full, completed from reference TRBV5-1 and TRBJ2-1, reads KAGVTQTPRYLIKTRGQQVTLSCSPISGHRSVSWYQQTPGQGLQFLFEYFSETQRNKGNFPGRFSGRQFSNSRSEMNVSTLELGDSALYLCVSSLSARGSYNEQFFGPGTRLTVL.

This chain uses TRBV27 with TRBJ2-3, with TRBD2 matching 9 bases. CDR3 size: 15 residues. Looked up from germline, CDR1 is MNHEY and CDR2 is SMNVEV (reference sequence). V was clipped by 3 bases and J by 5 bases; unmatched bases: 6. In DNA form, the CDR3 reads TGTGCCAGCAGTTTGGGTGCGGGAGGGGGAGATACGCAGTATTTT. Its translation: CASSLGAGGGDTQYF.

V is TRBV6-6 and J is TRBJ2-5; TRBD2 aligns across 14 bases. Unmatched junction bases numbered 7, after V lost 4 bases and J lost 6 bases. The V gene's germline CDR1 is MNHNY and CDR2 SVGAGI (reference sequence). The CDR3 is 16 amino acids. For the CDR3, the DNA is TGTGCCAGCAGTTCCGGACTAGCGGGAGGCCGACAGACCCAGTACTTC. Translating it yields CASSSGLAGGRQTQYF.

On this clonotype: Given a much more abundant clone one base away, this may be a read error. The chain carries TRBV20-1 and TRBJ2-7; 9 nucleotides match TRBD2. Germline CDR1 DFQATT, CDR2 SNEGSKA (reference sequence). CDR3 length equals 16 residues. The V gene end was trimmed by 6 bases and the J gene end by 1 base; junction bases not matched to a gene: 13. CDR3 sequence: CSAEWVAGAPSYEQYF. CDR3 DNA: TGCAGTGCCGAATGGGTAGCGGGAGCCCCTTCCTACGAGCAGTACTTC.

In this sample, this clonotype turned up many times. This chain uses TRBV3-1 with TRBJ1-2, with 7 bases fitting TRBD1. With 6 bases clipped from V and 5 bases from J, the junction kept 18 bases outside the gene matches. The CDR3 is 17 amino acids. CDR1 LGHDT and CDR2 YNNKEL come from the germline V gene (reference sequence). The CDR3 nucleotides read TGTGCCAGCAGACCTACCGTCGGACAGGATAGTAGATATGGCTACACCTTC. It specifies CASRPTVGQDSRYGYTF.

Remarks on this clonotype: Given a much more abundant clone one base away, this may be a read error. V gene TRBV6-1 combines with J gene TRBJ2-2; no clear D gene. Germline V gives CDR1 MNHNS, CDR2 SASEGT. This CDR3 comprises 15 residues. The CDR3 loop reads CTSSKSDPNTGELFF. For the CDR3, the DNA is TGTACCAGCAGTAAGAGCGATCCGAACACCGGGGAGCTGTTTTTT.

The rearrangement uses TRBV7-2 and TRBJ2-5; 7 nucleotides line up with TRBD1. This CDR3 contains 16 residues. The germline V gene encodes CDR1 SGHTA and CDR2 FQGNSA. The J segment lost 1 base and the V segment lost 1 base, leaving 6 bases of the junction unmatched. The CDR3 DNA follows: TGTGCCAGCAGCTTAGGCCCAGGGGGAACCCAAGAGACCCAGTACTTC. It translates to CASSLGPGGTQETQYF.

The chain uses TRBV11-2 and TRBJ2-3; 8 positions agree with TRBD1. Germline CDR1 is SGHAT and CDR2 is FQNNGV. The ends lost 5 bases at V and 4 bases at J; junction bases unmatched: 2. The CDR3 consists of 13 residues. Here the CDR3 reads CASSQTGADTQYF. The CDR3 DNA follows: TGTGCCAGCAGCCAGACAGGGGCAGATACGCAGTATTTT.

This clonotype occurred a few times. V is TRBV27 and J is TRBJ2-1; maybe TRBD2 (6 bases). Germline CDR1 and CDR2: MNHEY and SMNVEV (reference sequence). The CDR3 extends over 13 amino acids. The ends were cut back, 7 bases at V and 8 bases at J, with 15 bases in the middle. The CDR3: CASMGWGEDEQFF. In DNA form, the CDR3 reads TGTGCCAGCATGGGTTGGGGGGAGGATGAGCAGTTCTTC.

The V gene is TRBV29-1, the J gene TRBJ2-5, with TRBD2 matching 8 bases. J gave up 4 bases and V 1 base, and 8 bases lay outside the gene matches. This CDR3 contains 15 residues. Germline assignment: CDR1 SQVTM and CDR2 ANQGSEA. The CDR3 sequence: CSVEGMRGAGETQYF. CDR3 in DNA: TGCAGCGTTGAAGGGATGCGGGGGGCTGGAGAGACCCAGTACTTC.

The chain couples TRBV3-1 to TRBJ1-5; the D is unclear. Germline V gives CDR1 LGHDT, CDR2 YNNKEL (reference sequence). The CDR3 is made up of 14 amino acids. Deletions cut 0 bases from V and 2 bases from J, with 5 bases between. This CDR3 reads CASSQERGNQPQHF. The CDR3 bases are TGTGCCAGCAGCCAAGAAAGGGGCAATCAGCCCCAGCATTTT. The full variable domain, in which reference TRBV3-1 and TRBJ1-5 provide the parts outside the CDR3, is DTAVSQTPKYLVTQMGNDKSIKCEQNLGHDTMYWYKQDSKKFLKIMFSYNNKELIINETVPNRFSPKSPDKAHLNLHINSLELGDSAVYFCASSQERGNQPQHFGDGTRLSIL.

CDR3 protein: CAWSAGGLTQPQHF. In nucleotides, the CDR3 is TGTGCCTGGAGTGCGGGGGGATTGACTCAGCCCCAGCATTTT. V and J are TRBV30 and TRBJ1-5, with a weak D call TRBD1 (5 bases). Germline V CDR1 and CDR2: GTSNPN, SVGIG (reference sequence). The length of the CDR3 is 14 residues. V was trimmed by 1 base and J by 6 bases, leaving 13 bases between them.

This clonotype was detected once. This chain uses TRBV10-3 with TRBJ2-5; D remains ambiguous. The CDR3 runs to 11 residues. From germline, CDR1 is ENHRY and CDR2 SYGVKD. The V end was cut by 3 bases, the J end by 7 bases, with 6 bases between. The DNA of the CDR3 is TGTGCCATCAGTGAAATGGGGACCCAGTACTTC. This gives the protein CAISEMGTQYF.

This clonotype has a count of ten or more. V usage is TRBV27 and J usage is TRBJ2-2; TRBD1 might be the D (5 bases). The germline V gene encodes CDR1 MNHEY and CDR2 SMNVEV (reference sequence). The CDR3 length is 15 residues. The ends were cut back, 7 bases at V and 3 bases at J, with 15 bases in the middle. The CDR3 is CASTPRATDTGELFF. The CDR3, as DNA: TGTGCCAGCACCCCCAGGGCCACGGACACCGGGGAGCTGTTTTTT.

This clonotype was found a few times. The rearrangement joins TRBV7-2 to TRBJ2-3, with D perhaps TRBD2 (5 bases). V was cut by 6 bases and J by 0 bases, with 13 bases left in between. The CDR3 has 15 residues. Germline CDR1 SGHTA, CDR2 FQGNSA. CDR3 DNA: TGTGCCAGCAGATCCAGGCGGACTAGCACAGATACGCAGTATTTT. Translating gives CASRSRRTSTDTQYF.

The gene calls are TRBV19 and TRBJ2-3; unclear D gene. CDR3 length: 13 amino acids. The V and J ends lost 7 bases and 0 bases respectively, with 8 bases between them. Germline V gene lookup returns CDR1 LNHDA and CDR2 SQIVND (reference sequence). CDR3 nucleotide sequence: TGTGCCAGTACAACGGAAAGCACAGATACGCAGTATTTT. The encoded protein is CASTTESTDTQYF.

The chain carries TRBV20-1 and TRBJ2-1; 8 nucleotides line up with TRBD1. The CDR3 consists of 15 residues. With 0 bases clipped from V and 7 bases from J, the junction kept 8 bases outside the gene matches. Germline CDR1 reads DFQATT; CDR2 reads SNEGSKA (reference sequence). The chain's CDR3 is CSARDLDRAENEQFF. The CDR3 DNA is TGCAGTGCTAGAGATTTGGACAGGGCTGAGAATGAGCAGTTCTTC.

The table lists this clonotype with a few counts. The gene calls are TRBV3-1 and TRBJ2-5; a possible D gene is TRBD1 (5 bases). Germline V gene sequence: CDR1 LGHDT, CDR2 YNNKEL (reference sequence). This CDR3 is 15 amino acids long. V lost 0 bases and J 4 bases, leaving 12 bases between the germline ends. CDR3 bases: TGTGCCAGCAGCCAAGAAGGTTCAGGGTTAGAGACCCAGTACTTC. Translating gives CASSQEGSGLETQYF.

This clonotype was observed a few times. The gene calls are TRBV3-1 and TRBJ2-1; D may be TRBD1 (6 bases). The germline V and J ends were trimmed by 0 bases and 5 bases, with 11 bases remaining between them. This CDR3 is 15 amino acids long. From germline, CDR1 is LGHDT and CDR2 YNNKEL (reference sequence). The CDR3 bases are TGTGCCAGCAGCCAAGATGGGGGCAGCCACAATGAGCAGTTCTTC. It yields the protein CASSQDGGSHNEQFF.

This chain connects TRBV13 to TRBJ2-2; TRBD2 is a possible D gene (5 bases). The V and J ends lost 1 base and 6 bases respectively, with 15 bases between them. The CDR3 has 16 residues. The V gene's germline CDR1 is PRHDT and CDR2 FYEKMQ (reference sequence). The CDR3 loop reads CASSLEEGSMAGELFF. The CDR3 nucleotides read TGTGCCAGCAGCTTAGAAGAGGGCTCCATGGCCGGGGAGCTGTTTTTT. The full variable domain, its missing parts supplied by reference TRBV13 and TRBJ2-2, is AAGVIQSPRHLIKEKRETATLKCYPIPRHDTVYWYQQGPGQDPQFLISFYEKMQSDKGSIPDRFSAQQFSDYHSELNMSSLELGDSALYFCASSLEEGSMAGELFFGEGSRLTVL.

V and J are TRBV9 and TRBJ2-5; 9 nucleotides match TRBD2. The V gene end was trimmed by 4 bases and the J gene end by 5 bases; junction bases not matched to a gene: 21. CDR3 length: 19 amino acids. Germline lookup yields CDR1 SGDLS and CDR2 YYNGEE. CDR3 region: CASSHRLYSGGPRDETQYF. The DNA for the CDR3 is TGTGCCAGCAGCCACCGACTATATAGCGGGGGCCCGAGGGATGAGACCCAGTACTTC.

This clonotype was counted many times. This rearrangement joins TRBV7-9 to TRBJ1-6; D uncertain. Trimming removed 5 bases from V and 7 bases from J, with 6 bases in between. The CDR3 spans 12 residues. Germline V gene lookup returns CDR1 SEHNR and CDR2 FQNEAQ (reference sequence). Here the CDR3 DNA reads TGTGCCAGCAGCGAGACGAATTCACCCCTCCACTTT. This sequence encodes CASSETNSPLHF.

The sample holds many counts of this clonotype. CDR3 sequence (DNA): TGTGCCAGCACTGAGGGGCGGCACTCTGGAAACACCATATATTTT. It specifies CASTEGRHSGNTIYF. This chain connects TRBV6-5 to TRBJ1-3, with D possibly matching TRBD1 (5 bases). The V gene's germline CDR1 is MNHEY and CDR2 SVGAGI. The CDR3 has 15 amino acids. V lost 7 bases to trimming and J lost 0 bases, with 13 bases between them.

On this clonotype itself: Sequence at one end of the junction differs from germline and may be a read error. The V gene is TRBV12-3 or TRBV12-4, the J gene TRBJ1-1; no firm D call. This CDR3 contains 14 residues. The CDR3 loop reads CASRLGRGVTEAFF. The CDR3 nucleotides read TGTGCCAGCAGATTAGGTCGCGGGGTCACTGAAGCTTTCTTT.

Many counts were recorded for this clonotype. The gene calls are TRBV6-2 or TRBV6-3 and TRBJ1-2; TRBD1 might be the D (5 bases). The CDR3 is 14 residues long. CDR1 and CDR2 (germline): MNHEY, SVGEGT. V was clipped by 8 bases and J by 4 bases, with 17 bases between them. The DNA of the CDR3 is TGTGCCAGCTCGTTGCCCACCCAGGGCTATGGCTACACCTTC. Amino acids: CASSLPTQGYGYTF.